Listed below are T cell receptor beta chains from one sample, sequenced in a study of tumor-infiltrating lymphocytes in oesophageal squamous cell carcinoma. TCRdb re-called the PCR reads with MiXCR, one entry per CDR3 protein. The table records over 10,000 distinct CDR3 sequences, less than 55% of them present only once. Material for sequencing was esophageal tumor tissue. These receptors were obtained from a female donor with esophageal squamous cell carcinoma. CDR3s include the opening cysteine and the closing phenylalanine or tryptophan. Fields, in order: clone size, J gene, V gene, D gene, CDR3 DNA, CDR3 protein. The D gene is left open where the match is weak. The listing skips clone size in some rows; elsewhere it reads once, few, many or a size class.

clone size: .
J gene: TRBJ2-7
V gene: TRBV7-8
D gene: TRBD1
CDR3 DNA: TGTGCCAGCAGCTTAAAATTTAATACAGGACAGGGCTACGAGCAGTACTTC
CDR3 protein: CASSLKFNTGQGYEQYF

clone size: .
J gene: TRBJ2-2
V gene: TRBV11-2
D gene: .
CDR3 DNA: TGTGCCAGCAGCTTACGCGGTGGCTGGGAGAACACCGGGGAGCTGTTTTTT
CDR3 protein: CASSLRGGWENTGELFF

clone size: .
J gene: TRBJ2-6
V gene: TRBV7-6
D gene: .
CDR3 DNA: TGTGCCAGCAGCCAGGGGATCGGGACTGGGGCCAACGTCCTGACTTTC
CDR3 protein: CASSQGIGTGANVLTF

clone size: .
J gene: TRBJ2-7
V gene: TRBV7-8
D gene: TRBD2
CDR3 DNA: TGTGCCAGCAGCTTTGTGGCCGGGACTAGCGGGAGCTATGAGCAGTACTTC
CDR3 protein: CASSFVAGTSGSYEQYF

clone size: medium-sized
J gene: TRBJ1-2
V gene: TRBV6-1
D gene: .
CDR3 DNA: TGTGCCAGCAGTGGCGGGCGTGGCTATGGCTACACCTTC
CDR3 protein: CASSGGRGYGYTF

clone size: .
J gene: TRBJ2-7
V gene: TRBV2
D gene: TRBD1
CDR3 DNA: TGTGCCAGCAGTCAATTCCGGACAGGGGACAACTTC
CDR3 protein: CASSQFRTGDNF

clone size: .
J gene: TRBJ2-7
V gene: TRBV7-2
D gene: TRBD1
CDR3 DNA: TGTGCCAGCAGCCACCCCGGGACAGGAACCTACGAGCAGTACTTC
CDR3 protein: CASSHPGTGTYEQYF

clone size: many
J gene: TRBJ1-3
V gene: TRBV24-1
D gene: .
CDR3 DNA: TGTGCCACCAGAGTATCCAGGGTTATCTCTGGAAACACCATATATTTT
CDR3 protein: CATRVSRVISGNTIYF

clone size: .
J gene: TRBJ2-7
V gene: TRBV12-3/TRBV12-4
D gene: TRBD1
CDR3 DNA: TGTGCCAGCAGCCGCGCTGAGACAGGGGCAAGCTCCTACGAGCAGTACTTC
CDR3 protein: CASSRAETGASSYEQYF

clone size: many
J gene: TRBJ2-3
V gene: TRBV18
D gene: .
CDR3 DNA: TGTGCCAGCTCACCACCGGGGGGATCGGATACGCAGTATTTT
CDR3 protein: CASSPPGGSDTQYF

clone size: once
J gene: TRBJ2-7
V gene: TRBV7-2
D gene: TRBD2
CDR3 DNA: TGTGCCAGCAGCTTAGCGGTGGGGCCCCGAATAGCGGGAGGGCCCTACGAGCAGTACTTC
CDR3 protein: CASSLAVGPRIAGGPYEQYF

clone size: .
J gene: TRBJ2-3
V gene: TRBV11-2
D gene: TRBD2
CDR3 DNA: TGTGCCAGCAGCTTAGATCGTGCGGGAGGGAGGACGACAGATACGCAGTATTTT
CDR3 protein: CASSLDRAGGRTTDTQYF

clone size: many
J gene: TRBJ2-5
V gene: TRBV7-7
D gene: TRBD2
CDR3 DNA: TGTGCTAGCAGCCCCCGACTAGCGGGTGTGGAGACCCAGTACTTC
CDR3 protein: CASSPRLAGVETQYF

clone size: .
J gene: TRBJ2-7
V gene: TRBV7-3
D gene: TRBD2
CDR3 DNA: TGTGCCAGCAGCTTCGGGCTAGCGGGAGCCTACGAGCAGTACTTC
CDR3 protein: CASSFGLAGAYEQYF

clone size: few
J gene: TRBJ2-1
V gene: TRBV5-4
D gene: TRBD2
CDR3 DNA: TGCGCCAGCAGCTTGGGAGGGACTAGCGGGAGAAATGAGCAGTTCTTC
CDR3 protein: CASSLGGTSGRNEQFF

clone size: .
J gene: TRBJ2-1
V gene: TRBV5-1
D gene: .
CDR3 DNA: TGCGCCAGCAGCTGGGACGTGACGAGGGAGTACAATGAGCAGTTCTTC
CDR3 protein: CASSWDVTREYNEQFF

clone size: many
J gene: TRBJ2-7
V gene: TRBV6-6
D gene: .
CDR3 DNA: TGTGCCAGCAGTTACAGGGCGCACTACGAGCAGTACTTC
CDR3 protein: CASSYRAHYEQYF

clone size: medium-sized
J gene: TRBJ2-2
V gene: TRBV6-1
D gene: .
CDR3 DNA: TGTGCCAGCAGTTCTGGTGCCCACGGGGAGCTGTTTTTT
CDR3 protein: CASSSGAHGELFF

clone size: few
J gene: TRBJ2-1
V gene: TRBV28
D gene: .
CDR3 DNA: TGTGCCAGCAGCAAAGGGGGTTCGACCTACAATGAGCAGTTCTTC
CDR3 protein: CASSKGGSTYNEQFF

clone size: .
J gene: TRBJ2-5
V gene: TRBV12-5
D gene: TRBD1
CDR3 DNA: TGTGCTAGTGCCCCAGGGGGCTCCTTACAAGAGACCCAGTACTTC
CDR3 protein: CASAPGGSLQETQYF

clone size: .
J gene: TRBJ2-1
V gene: TRBV7-6
D gene: .
CDR3 DNA: TGTGCCAGCAGCTTCTCAGATAGCTCCTACAATGAGCAGTTCTTC
CDR3 protein: CASSFSDSSYNEQFF

clone size: .
J gene: TRBJ2-5
V gene: TRBV7-2
D gene: TRBD1
CDR3 DNA: TGTGCCAGCAGCTCGCCAATTGGGACAGATCAAGAGACCCAGTACTTC
CDR3 protein: CASSSPIGTDQETQYF

clone size: many
J gene: TRBJ2-1
V gene: TRBV11-2
D gene: .
CDR3 DNA: TGTGCCAGCAGCTTAAGCCGGGGCGACTACAATGAGCAGTTCTTC
CDR3 protein: CASSLSRGDYNEQFF

clone size: .
J gene: TRBJ1-2
V gene: TRBV11-2
D gene: TRBD1
CDR3 DNA: TGTGCCAGCAGCCTCGGACAGGGGGCAGGTGGCTACACCTTC
CDR3 protein: CASSLGQGAGGYTF